Each of the 22 T cell receptor beta chains below was sequenced from the same sample in a study of T cell responses to AZD1222 COVID-19 vaccine. Repertoires were generated with immunoSEQ multiplex PCR, while TCRdb's copy carries only in-frame clones and drops some. The sample lists fewer than 200,000 clones, about 88% occurring once. The sequenced sample was peripheral blood, obtained 28 days after the second AZD1222 dose. The receptors were gathered from an adult who received the AZD1222 COVID-19 vaccine.

The chain couples TRBV19 to TRBJ2-3; D is perhaps TRBD1 (5 bases). The CDR3 consists of 14 residues. Germline CDR1 LNHDA, CDR2 SQIVND (reference sequence). V shed 3 bases and J shed 0 bases, with 7 bases lying between them. The CDR3 DNA reads TGTGCCAGTAGTATCCAGGGCAGCACAGATACGCAGTATTTT. Amino acid sequence: CASSIQGSTDTQYF.

The V gene is TRBV21-1, the J gene TRBJ2-3. TRBV21-1 is designated a pseudogene. The CDR3 loop spans 16 amino acids. CDR3 region: CASSKDRGQVSDTQYF. The CDR3 DNA reads as TGTGCCAGCAGCAAAGATAGAGGCCAGGTATCAGATACGCAGTATTTT.

This clone was seen only once. V is TRBV5-1 and J is TRBJ1-1, with a weak D call TRBD1 (6 bases). The CDR3 covers 14 residues. V lost 4 bases and J lost 8, with 18 bases in between. Germline V lookup: CDR1 SGHRS, CDR2 YFSETQ. The CDR3 sequence is CASSNTGTTSEAFF. The CDR3 nucleotides read TGCGCCAGCAGCAACACTGGGACAACCTCGGAAGCTTTCTTT.

The chain combines TRBV25-1 with TRBJ2-3; TRBD1 matches 7 bases. CDR3 length: 14 residues. V was clipped by 7 bases and J by 4 bases; unmatched bases: 8. Germline values: CDR1 MGHDK, CDR2 SYGVNS. In DNA form, the CDR3 reads TGTGCCAGCAACCGACAGGGCGGAGCAGATACGCAGTATTTT. Amino acids: CASNRQGGADTQYF.

The rearrangement uses TRBV5-1 and TRBJ2-3; 13 nucleotides line up with TRBD2. The CDR3 is made up of 17 amino acids. J gave up 5 bases and V 4 bases, and 10 bases lay outside the gene matches. In germline, CDR1 is SGHRS, CDR2 YFSETQ. CDR3 in amino acids: CASSTTTSGRPGDTQYF. CDR3 coding DNA: TGCGCCAGCAGCACCACGACTAGCGGGAGGCCCGGAGATACGCAGTATTTT. Variable domain in full (rest from reference TRBV5-1 and TRBJ2-3): KAGVTQTPRYLIKTRGQQVTLSCSPISGHRSVSWYQQTPGQGLQFLFEYFSETQRNKGNFPGRFSGRQFSNSRSEMNVSTLELGDSALYLCASSTTTSGRPGDTQYFGPGTRLTVL.

The chain joins TRBV19 to TRBJ2-2, with a possible D match to TRBD2 (6 bases). This CDR3 has 18 amino acids. Looked up from germline, CDR1 is LNHDA and CDR2 is SQIVND (reference sequence). V was shortened by 3 bases and J by 1 base, with 18 bases between the two germline ends. CDR3 in amino acids: CASSMGGPGLMNTGELFF. CDR3 nucleotides: TGTGCCAGTAGTATGGGGGGACCGGGACTCATGAACACCGGGGAGCTGTTTTTT. Looking up the rest from reference TRBV19 and TRBJ2-2 gives the full variable domain: DGGITQSPKYLFRKEGQNVTLSCEQNLNHDAMYWYRQDPGQGLRLIYYSQIVNDFQKGDIAEGYSVSREKKESFPLTVTSAQKNPTAFYLCASSMGGPGLMNTGELFFGEGSRLTVL.

The chain couples TRBV3-1 (or the pseudogene TRBV3-2) to TRBJ2-3; 7 bases map to TRBD1. The V gene end was trimmed by 4 bases and the J gene end by 2 bases; junction bases not matched to a gene: 6. Germline V CDR1 and CDR2: LGHDT, YNNKEL (reference sequence). The CDR3 is 15 amino acids. CDR3 sequence (DNA): TGTGCCAGCAGCCTGGGACAGTATAACACAGATACGCAGTATTTT. It is translated as CASSLGQYNTDTQYF.

The V and J genes are TRBV5-1 and TRBJ2-7, with 9 bases matching TRBD1. CDR3 length: 15 amino acids. The J segment lost 2 bases and the V segment lost 0 bases, leaving 3 bases of the junction unmatched. Germline V lookup: CDR1 SGHRS, CDR2 YFSETQ. The CDR3 is CASSLGGTGTYEQYF. Written as DNA, the CDR3 is TGCGCCAGCAGCTTGGGGGGGACAGGGACCTACGAGCAGTACTTC. The full variable domain, with the rest looked up from reference TRBV5-1 and TRBJ2-7, is KAGVTQTPRYLIKTRGQQVTLSCSPISGHRSVSWYQQTPGQGLQFLFEYFSETQRNKGNFPGRFSGRQFSNSRSEMNVSTLELGDSALYLCASSLGGTGTYEQYFGPGTRLTVT.

This clone was seen at least ten times. The chain joins TRBV28 to TRBJ1-5; 7 nucleotides align to TRBD1. This CDR3 spans 14 amino acids. Germline-derived CDR1 and CDR2 are MDHEN and SYDVKM. V was clipped by 10 bases and J by 3 bases; unmatched bases: 9. CDR3 sequence (DNA): TGTGCCACTCGGGCGGGACAGCTCAATCAGCCCCAGCATTTT. Translating gives CATRAGQLNQPQHF.

This chain uses TRBV19 with TRBJ1-1; possibly TRBD1 for D (5 bases). Germline CDR1 reads LNHDA; CDR2 reads SQIVND (reference sequence). The CDR3 consists of 14 residues. Between the trimmed V and J ends, which lost 2 bases and 3 bases, there was a span of 10 bases. The CDR3 region is CASSIFGTYTEAFF. DNA of the CDR3: TGTGCCAGTAGTATATTCGGGACGTACACTGAAGCTTTCTTT. The full variable domain, in which reference TRBV19 and TRBJ1-1 provide the parts outside the CDR3, is DGGITQSPKYLFRKEGQNVTLSCEQNLNHDAMYWYRQDPGQGLRLIYYSQIVNDFQKGDIAEGYSVSREKKESFPLTVTSAQKNPTAFYLCASSIFGTYTEAFFGQGTRLTVV.

This clone was found once. The gene calls are TRBV7-9 and TRBJ1-5; D is unclear. CDR1 and CDR2 (germline): SEHNR, FQNEAQ (reference sequence). The CDR3 extends over 13 amino acids. V lost 5 bases and J 0 bases, leaving 5 bases between the germline ends. Here the CDR3 DNA reads TGTGCCAGCAGCCCTGATAGCAATCAGCCCCAGCATTTT. Encoded protein: CASSPDSNQPQHF.

The chain's CDR3 is CASSLSSDPVRTIYF. CDR3 nucleotides: TGTGCCAGCAGCTTAAGCTCTGACCCGGTGAGGACCATATATTTT. The J gene is TRBJ1-3, the V gene TRBV7-9; no definite D call. This CDR3 is built from 15 residues. Trimming took off 2 bases at V and 10 bases at J, with 18 bases between the two ends. Germline V gives CDR1 SEHNR, CDR2 FQNEAQ (reference sequence). The variable domain in full, with the rest retrieved from reference TRBV7-9 and TRBJ1-3, is DTGVSQNPRHKITKRGQNVTFRCDPISEHNRLYWYRQTLGQGPEFLTYFQNEAQLEKSRLLSDRFSAERPKGSFSTLEIQRTEQGDSAMYLCASSLSSDPVRTIYFGEGSWLTVV.

This clone has more than one count but fewer than ten. The chain combines TRBV30 with TRBJ2-7; tentative D call: TRBD2 (5 bases). CDR1 and CDR2 from the germline V gene are GTSNPN and SVGIG (reference sequence). Trimming cost V 0 bases and J 6 bases, with 12 bases left between them. The length of the CDR3 is 13 residues. The CDR3 nucleotides read TGTGCCTGGAGTGTATTTCCGGGGAGCGAGCAGTACTTC. This encodes CAWSVFPGSEQYF.

The chain carries TRBV6-2 or TRBV6-3 and TRBJ2-7, with 8 bases fitting TRBD2. With V trimmed by 6 bases and J by 6 bases, 22 bases remained unmatched. Germline V lookup: CDR1 MNHEY, CDR2 SVGEGT. The CDR3 has 18 residues. CDR3 coding DNA: TGTGCCAGCAGCCCCCCCCGTGTGGGGAGCGGGAGTATGGGCGAGCAGTACTTC. It is translated as CASSPPRVGSGSMGEQYF.

In this sample, this clone turned up once. The rearrangement uses TRBV5-1 and TRBJ2-1; 11 nucleotides align to TRBD2. With V trimmed by 4 bases and J by 6 bases, 6 bases remained unmatched. CDR3 length equals 15 residues. The germline CDR1 and CDR2 sequences are SGHRS and YFSETQ. CDR3 region: CASSQGTSGGNEQFF. The CDR3 DNA reads TGCGCCAGCAGCCAAGGGACTAGCGGAGGCAATGAGCAGTTCTTC.

The chain couples TRBV3-1 (or the pseudogene TRBV3-2) to TRBJ2-7; D is uncertain. V lost 2 bases, J lost 5 bases, and 4 bases lay in between. Germline CDR1 LGHDT, CDR2 YNNKEL (reference sequence). This CDR3 is built from 11 residues. CDR3 DNA sequence: TGTGCCAGCAGCCAAATACACGAGCAGTACTTC. It yields the protein CASSQIHEQYF.

V usage is TRBV19 and J usage is TRBJ2-7; maybe TRBD2 (6 bases). The germline CDR1 and CDR2 sequences are LNHDA and SQIVND (reference sequence). With 5 bases removed from V and 0 bases from J, the gap between germline ends came to 11 bases. The CDR3 is 14 residues long. The CDR3 reads CASSDDGSSYEQYF. The CDR3 nucleotides are TGTGCCAGTAGTGATGACGGGAGCTCCTACGAGCAGTACTTC.

V usage is TRBV5-1 and J usage is TRBJ2-1, with D possibly being TRBD2 (6 bases). CDR1 and CDR2 from the germline V gene are SGHRS and YFSETQ. The length of the CDR3 is 13 residues. V lost 7 bases, J lost 0 bases, and 8 bases lay in between. CDR3 sequence: CASGSGSYNEQFF. CDR3 nucleotides: TGCGCCAGCGGTAGCGGCTCCTACAATGAGCAGTTCTTC.

V usage is TRBV24-1 and J usage is TRBJ2-5; perhaps TRBD2 as D (6 bases). CDR3 length: 13 residues. V dropped 7 bases and J dropped 4 bases, with 12 bases sitting between them. From germline, CDR1 is KGHDR and CDR2 SFDVKD. This chain's CDR3 is CATSSLGGETQYF. DNA for the CDR3: TGTGCCACCAGCTCATTGGGGGGAGAGACCCAGTACTTC.

For this clone: Within the sample, other DNA sequences also encode this same CDR3. This chain uses TRBV7-9 with TRBJ2-3; D is unresolved. CDR1 and CDR2 from the germline V gene are SEHNR and FQNEAQ (reference sequence). The V end lost 4 bases, the J end lost 5 bases, and 7 bases lay between the germline ends. The CDR3 consists of 12 residues. The CDR3 DNA sequence: TGTGCCAGCAGCTCCCCGGGAGATACGCAGTATTTT. The encoded protein is CASSSPGDTQYF.

The rearrangement joins TRBV13 to TRBJ1-3, with TRBD1 matching 7 bases. The CDR3 contains 14 residues. Germline CDR1 is PRHDT and CDR2 is FYEKMQ (reference sequence). Unmatched junction bases numbered 3, after V lost 3 bases and J lost 4 bases. The CDR3 spells CASSFRGAGNTIYF. CDR3 DNA: TGTGCCAGCAGCTTCAGGGGGGCGGGAAACACCATATATTTT.

This clone was counted between two and nine times. The chain recombines TRBV6-2 or TRBV6-3 with TRBJ2-3; 10 bases map to TRBD1. The ends lost 0 bases at V and 4 bases at J; junction bases unmatched: 13. The CDR3 extends over 19 amino acids. Germline CDR1 and CDR2: MNHEY and SVGEGT. In nucleotides, the CDR3 is TGTGCCAGCAGTTACTCCCTGTCGGACAGGGGGTATGCCCCAGATACGCAGTATTTT. It specifies CASSYSLSDRGYAPDTQYF.